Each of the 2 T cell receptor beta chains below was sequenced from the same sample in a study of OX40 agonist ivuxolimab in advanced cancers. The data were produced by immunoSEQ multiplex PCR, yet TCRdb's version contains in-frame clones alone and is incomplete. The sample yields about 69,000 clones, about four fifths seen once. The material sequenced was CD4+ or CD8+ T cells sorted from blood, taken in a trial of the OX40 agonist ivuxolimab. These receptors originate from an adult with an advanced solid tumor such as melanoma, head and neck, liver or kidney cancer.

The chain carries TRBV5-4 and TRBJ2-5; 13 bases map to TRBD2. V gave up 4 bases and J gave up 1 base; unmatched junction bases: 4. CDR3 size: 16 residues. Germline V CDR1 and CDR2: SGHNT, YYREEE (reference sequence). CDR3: CASSIGTSGVQETQYF. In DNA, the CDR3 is TGTGCCAGCAGCATTGGGACTAGCGGGGTCCAAGAGACCCAGTACTTC.

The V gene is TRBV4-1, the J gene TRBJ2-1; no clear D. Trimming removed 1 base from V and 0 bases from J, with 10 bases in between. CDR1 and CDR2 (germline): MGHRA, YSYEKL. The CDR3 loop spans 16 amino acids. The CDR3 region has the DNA TGCGCCAGCAGCCAAGTGTCTGCAGGCTCCTACAATGAGCAGTTCTTC. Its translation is CASSQVSAGSYNEQFF.